Below, 27 T cell receptor beta chains from the same sample are listed, as sequenced in a study of T cells in Graves' hyperthyroidism and ophthalmopathy. Researchers took RNA transcripts and amplified the TCR beta CDR3 regions from them. TCR CDR3 underwent first-round RT-PCR with the HTBI primer set. One entry per CDR3 protein, called by TCRdb with MiXCR from the multiplex PCR reads. The sample lists hundreds of thousands of distinct CDR3 sequences; around 20% were seen once. Sequenced sample: blood. These receptors originate from a woman in her fifties or sixties with Graves' hyperthyroidism that later progressed to Graves' ophthalmopathy.

As concerns this clonotype: One end of the junction fails to match germline, which may point to a read error. The chain is built from TRBV12-5 and TRBJ2-1, with TRBD2 matching 12 bases. Germline V gives CDR1 LGHNT, CDR2 FRNRAP. This CDR3 has 16 amino acids. CDR3 protein: CAGGSDLAGGPDEQFF. As DNA, the CDR3 is TGTGCTGGTGGCTCCGATCTAGCGGGGGGGCCGGATGAGCAGTTCTTC.

The CDR3 DNA is TGTGCCAGCAGCTCGGGACAGAATAATGAAAAACTGTTTTTT. Protein sequence: CASSSGQNNEKLFF. The chain is built from TRBV7-9 and TRBJ1-4; 7 positions match TRBD1. The CDR3 loop spans 14 amino acids. Germline CDR1 is SEHNR and CDR2 is FQNEAQ (reference sequence). V lost 4 bases to trimming and J lost 4 bases; unmatched junction nucleotides: 3.

This clonotype was detected ten times or more. V gene TRBV12-3 or TRBV12-4 combines with J gene TRBJ2-3; 8 nucleotides align to TRBD1. With V trimmed by 1 base and J by 3 bases, 9 bases remained unmatched. This CDR3 is 17 amino acids long. The CDR3 coding sequence is TGTGCCAGCAGTTTAGGGACAGGGCGGATTTTTACAGATACGCAGTATTTT. Amino acids: CASSLGTGRIFTDTQYF.

This clonotype appeared once. Being one base from a much bigger clone, this may be a read error. This chain uses TRBV12-3 or TRBV12-4 with TRBJ2-7; D is possibly TRBD1 (6 bases). The CDR3 has 14 amino acids. The CDR3 bases are TGTGCCAGCAACACTCAGGGGCTCTCCTGCGAGCAGTACTTC. Its translation: CASNTQGLSCEQYF.

This chain joins TRBV4-1 and TRBJ2-5, with D unclear. V was trimmed by 6 bases and J by 3 bases, leaving 14 bases between them. This CDR3 spans 14 amino acids. The germline V gene encodes CDR1 MGHRA and CDR2 YSYEKL. The CDR3, as DNA: TGCGCCAGCAGTTCGTATAGGACCGAAGAGACCCAGTACTTC. Translation gives CASSSYRTEETQYF.

This clonotype has a handful of counts. The chain joins TRBV29-1 to TRBJ2-5; no clear D. The CDR3 runs 13 residues. Trimming removed 3 bases from V and 1 base from J, with 9 bases in between. Per the germline V gene, CDR1 is SQVTM and CDR2 is ANQGSEA. CDR3 nucleotide sequence: TGCAGCGTTGACTCGGACCCCCAAGAGACCCAGTACTTC. Residues: CSVDSDPQETQYF.

This clonotype has ten or more counts. Germline is not matched at one junction end, which may reflect a read error. The genes are TRBV20-1 and TRBJ2-5; D assignment may be TRBD1 or TRBD2 (5 bases each). The CDR3 is 14 residues long. Per germline, CDR1 DFQATT and CDR2 SNEGSKA (reference sequence). CDR3 region: CSARGDLYQETQYF. The CDR3 DNA reads as TGCAGTGCGAGAGGGGATTTGTACCAAGAGACCCAGTACTTC.

This clonotype has just a few counts. The rearrangement links TRBV6-5 to TRBJ2-2; 12 bases align to TRBD2. V was pared by 0 bases and J by 5 bases, with 1 base of the junction left unmatched. Germline CDR1 and CDR2: MNHEY and SVGAGI. There are 16 residues in the CDR3. CDR3 nucleotide sequence: TGTGCCAGCAGTTACTCCGGGACTAGCGGGACCGGGGAGCTGTTTTTT. It is translated as CASSYSGTSGTGELFF.

This clonotype has ten or more counts. The chain is built from TRBV9 and TRBJ1-1; TRBD1 matches at 8 bases. From germline, CDR1 is SGDLS and CDR2 YYNGEE. V lost 3 bases, J lost 4 bases, and 8 bases stayed unmatched. This CDR3 is 15 amino acids long. CDR3 in DNA: TGTGCCAGCAGCGCCTCTGGGCAGGGGGCCACTGAAGCTTTCTTT. It translates to CASSASGQGATEAFF.

V gene TRBV6-1 combines with J gene TRBJ1-2; no reliable D call. Germline loops: CDR1 MNHNS, CDR2 SASEGT. Trimming removed 5 bases from V and 5 bases from J, with 18 bases in between. The length of the CDR3 is 15 residues. The CDR3 reads CASSQMQGLLYGYTF. The CDR3 region has the DNA TGTGCCAGCAGTCAAATGCAAGGACTTCTTTATGGCTACACCTTC.

This rearrangement joins TRBV2 to TRBJ2-7, with a weak D call TRBD2 (5 bases). The V gene lost 8 bases and the J gene lost 5 bases, with 16 bases spanning the gap. The CDR3 is 13 amino acids. The V gene's germline CDR1 is SNHLY and CDR2 FYNNEI. CDR3 sequence (DNA): TGTGCCAGCGGTCAACGGGGTCGGGACGAGCAGTACTTC. This codes for CASGQRGRDEQYF.

The sample holds a few counts of this clonotype. The V call is TRBV20-1, the J call TRBJ2-1; TRBD1 is a possible D gene (6 bases). Trimming took off 6 bases at V and 3 bases at J, with 12 bases between the two ends. The CDR3 extends over 13 amino acids. Germline V lookup: CDR1 DFQATT, CDR2 SNEGSKA (reference sequence). The CDR3 nucleotides are TGCAGTGCAGACAGGTCCAACTACAATGAGCAGTTCTTC. It codes for CSADRSNYNEQFF.

This clonotype was detected many times. The genes are TRBV11-1 and TRBJ2-2, with D perhaps matching TRBD1 or TRBD2 (5 bases each). CDR1 SGHAT and CDR2 FQDESV come from the germline V gene (reference sequence). The CDR3 runs 15 residues. V gave up 1 base and J gave up 6 bases, with 12 bases separating them. This chain's CDR3 is CASSLGVLGAGELFF. In DNA form, the CDR3 reads TGTGCCAGCAGCTTAGGAGTGTTGGGGGCCGGGGAGCTGTTTTTT.

In its sample, this clonotype was seen a few times. The rearrangement links TRBV5-1 to TRBJ2-2; TRBD2 agrees at 13 bases. CDR3 length: 19 amino acids. The trim removed 4 bases at V and 6 bases at J, leaving 15 bases unmatched. The germline V gene has CDR1 SGHRS and CDR2 YFSETQ. The CDR3 loop reads CASSLTGTSGVPRAGELFF. CDR3 coding DNA: TGCGCCAGCAGCCTGACCGGGACTAGCGGGGTCCCGCGGGCCGGGGAGCTGTTTTTT.

This clonotype was recorded many times. The chain recombines TRBV3-1 with TRBJ1-1; D is ambiguous. V was clipped by 1 base and J by 2 bases, with 11 bases between them. Germline CDR1 LGHDT, CDR2 YNNKEL (reference sequence). The CDR3 is made up of 15 amino acids. CDR3 in amino acids: CASSQAAGANTEAFF. For the CDR3, the DNA is TGTGCCAGCAGCCAAGCGGCAGGCGCTAACACTGAAGCTTTCTTT.

The chain employs TRBV27 and TRBJ2-1; 11 bases match TRBD2. J gave up 6 bases and V 1 base, and 5 bases lay outside the gene matches. The CDR3 length is 16 residues. Looked up from germline, CDR1 is MNHEY and CDR2 is SMNVEV (reference sequence). The CDR3 spells CASSLLSGTSGNEQFF. The CDR3 bases are TGTGCCAGCAGTTTATTGAGTGGGACTAGCGGCAATGAGCAGTTCTTC.

This clonotype was seen many times. This sequence joins TRBV3-1 and TRBJ1-2; D is uncertain. V was cut by 4 bases and J by 4 bases, with 10 bases left in between. The CDR3 extends over 13 amino acids. Germline assignment: CDR1 LGHDT and CDR2 YNNKEL (reference sequence). The CDR3 region has the DNA TGTGCCAGCAGCCCCGGGAAGGCCTATGGCTACACCTTC. It is translated as CASSPGKAYGYTF. The variable domain in full, completed from reference TRBV3-1 and TRBJ1-2, reads DTAVSQTPKYLVTQMGNDKSIKCEQNLGHDTMYWYKQDSKKFLKIMFSYNNKELIINETVPNRFSPKSPDKAHLNLHINSLELGDSAVYFCASSPGKAYGYTFGSGTRLTVV.

CDR3 amino acids: CSARGISGTGYTGELFF. In DNA form, the CDR3 reads TGCAGTGCTAGAGGGATATCTGGGACAGGGTACACCGGGGAGCTGTTTTTT. The chain links TRBV20-1 to TRBJ2-2; TRBD1 aligns across 9 bases. CDR1 is DFQATT, CDR2 SNEGSKA, per germline (reference sequence). This CDR3 spans 17 amino acids. The V segment lost 1 base and the J segment 3 bases; nucleotides outside the gene matches: 9.

The chain uses TRBV7-9 and TRBJ1-2; D unresolved. The CDR3 is 13 residues long. The germline CDR1 and CDR2 sequences are SEHNR and FQNEAQ (reference sequence). Between the trimmed V and J ends, which lost 1 base and 8 bases, there was a span of 11 bases. CDR3 amino acids: CASSLGRIWGYTF. DNA of the CDR3: TGTGCCAGCAGCTTAGGCAGGATATGGGGCTACACCTTC.

This clonotype was counted between two and nine times. V usage is TRBV4-2 and J usage is TRBJ1-4, with no clear D. The V gene's germline CDR1 is LGHNA and CDR2 YNFKEQ. V lost 1 base, J lost 8 bases, and 14 bases lay in between. This CDR3 has 15 amino acids. CDR3 loop: CASSQASLVGEKLFF. The DNA of the CDR3 is TGTGCCAGCAGCCAAGCGAGCTTAGTCGGGGAAAAACTGTTTTTT.

The gene calls are TRBV6-9 and TRBJ1-2, with TRBD1 matching 7 bases. V lost 4 bases and J lost 4; bases outside the gene matches: 15. CDR3 length: 17 amino acids. Germline lookup yields CDR1 MNHGY and CDR2 SVAAGI. The CDR3, as DNA: TGTGCCAGCAGTTTCGACCCCGGGACAGAAAGATTCTATGGCTACACCTTC. Its translation is CASSFDPGTERFYGYTF.

This clonotype was found many times. This rearrangement joins TRBV3-1 to TRBJ2-7, with TRBD1 matching 8 bases. The V gene's germline CDR1 is LGHDT and CDR2 YNNKEL (reference sequence). V shed 1 base, J shed 3 bases, and the junction held 8 bases outside the gene matches. The CDR3 is 16 residues long. The CDR3 coding sequence is TGTGCCAGCAGCCAAGCCTCCGGACAGGGTAACTACGAGCAGTACTTC. The encoded protein is CASSQASGQGNYEQYF.

This clonotype appeared a single time. This chain joins TRBV7-2 and TRBJ2-1; D is ambiguous. CDR3 length: 14 amino acids. The germline gives CDR1 SGHTA, CDR2 FQGNSA. V was shortened by 4 bases and J by 6 bases, with 13 bases between the two germline ends. CDR3 amino acids: CASSSAMVGNEQFF. CDR3 sequence (DNA): TGTGCCAGCAGCTCGGCAATGGTGGGCAATGAGCAGTTCTTC.

The chain carries TRBV6-1 and TRBJ1-5; no clear D gene. Between the trimmed V and J ends, which lost 5 bases and 0 bases, there was a span of 11 bases. Looked up from germline, CDR1 is MNHNS and CDR2 is SASEGT. The CDR3 contains 15 residues. The CDR3, as DNA: TGTGCCAGCAGTCCCCAGAGGTATAGCAATCAGCCCCAGCATTTT. Its translation is CASSPQRYSNQPQHF.

This clonotype was observed many times. V usage is TRBV6-1 and J usage is TRBJ1-5; 7 bases are a match to TRBD1. V shed 0 bases and J 7 bases; nucleotides not matched to a gene: 12. The CDR3 sequence is 17 residues long. From germline, CDR1 is MNHNS and CDR2 SASEGT. CDR3 sequence (DNA): TGTGCCAGCAGTGAAGCGATTGGGGGAGGGGGCTACCAGCCCCAGCATTTT. It specifies CASSEAIGGGGYQPQHF.

This chain links TRBV24-1 with TRBJ2-1, with no clear D. The germline gives CDR1 KGHDR, CDR2 SFDVKD. V dropped 3 bases and J dropped 0 bases, with 14 bases sitting between them. The CDR3 loop spans 17 amino acids. CDR3 region: CATSDPLPSLSYNEQFF. For the CDR3, the DNA is TGTGCCACCAGTGATCCCCTACCTAGTCTCTCCTACAATGAGCAGTTCTTC.

This clonotype occurred a few times. This chain links TRBV2 with TRBJ2-4, with 9 bases matching TRBD2. The ends lost 6 bases at V and 4 bases at J; junction bases unmatched: 7. The germline V gene has CDR1 SNHLY and CDR2 FYNNEI. The CDR3 loop spans 15 amino acids. CDR3 amino acids: CASRSSSGGKNIQYF. The DNA for the CDR3 is TGTGCCAGCAGGTCTTCAAGCGGGGGGAAAAACATTCAGTACTTC.